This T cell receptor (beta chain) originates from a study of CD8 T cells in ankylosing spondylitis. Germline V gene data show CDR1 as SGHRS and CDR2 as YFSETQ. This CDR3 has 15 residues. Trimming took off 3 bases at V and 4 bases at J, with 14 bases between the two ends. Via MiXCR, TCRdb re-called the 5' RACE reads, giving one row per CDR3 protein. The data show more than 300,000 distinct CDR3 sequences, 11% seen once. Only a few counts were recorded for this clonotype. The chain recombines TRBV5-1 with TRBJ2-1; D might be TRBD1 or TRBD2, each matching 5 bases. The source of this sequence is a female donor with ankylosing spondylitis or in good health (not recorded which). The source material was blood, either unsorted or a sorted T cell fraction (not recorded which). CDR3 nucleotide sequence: TGCGCCAGCAGCTCGGGACCAAGCCAATACAATGAGCAGTTCTTC. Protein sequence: CASSSGPSQYNEQFF.